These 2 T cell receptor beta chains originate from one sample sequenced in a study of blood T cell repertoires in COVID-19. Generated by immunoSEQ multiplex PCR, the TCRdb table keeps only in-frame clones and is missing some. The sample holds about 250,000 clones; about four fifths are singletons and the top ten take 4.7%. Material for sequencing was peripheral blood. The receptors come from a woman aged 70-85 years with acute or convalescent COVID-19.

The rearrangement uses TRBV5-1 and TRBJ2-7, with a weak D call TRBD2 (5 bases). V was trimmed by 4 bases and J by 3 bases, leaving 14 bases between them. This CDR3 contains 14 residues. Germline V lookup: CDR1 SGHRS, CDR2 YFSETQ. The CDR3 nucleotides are TGCGCCAGCAGCGACCCGCACGGGAACTACGAGCAGTACTTC. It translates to CASSDPHGNYEQYF.

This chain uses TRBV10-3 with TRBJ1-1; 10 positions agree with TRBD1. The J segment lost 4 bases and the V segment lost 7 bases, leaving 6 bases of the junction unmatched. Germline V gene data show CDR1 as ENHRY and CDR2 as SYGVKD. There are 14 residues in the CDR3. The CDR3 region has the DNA TGTGCCATCAAATCGACAGGGGGCATCACTGAAGCTTTCTTT. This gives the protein CAIKSTGGITEAFF.